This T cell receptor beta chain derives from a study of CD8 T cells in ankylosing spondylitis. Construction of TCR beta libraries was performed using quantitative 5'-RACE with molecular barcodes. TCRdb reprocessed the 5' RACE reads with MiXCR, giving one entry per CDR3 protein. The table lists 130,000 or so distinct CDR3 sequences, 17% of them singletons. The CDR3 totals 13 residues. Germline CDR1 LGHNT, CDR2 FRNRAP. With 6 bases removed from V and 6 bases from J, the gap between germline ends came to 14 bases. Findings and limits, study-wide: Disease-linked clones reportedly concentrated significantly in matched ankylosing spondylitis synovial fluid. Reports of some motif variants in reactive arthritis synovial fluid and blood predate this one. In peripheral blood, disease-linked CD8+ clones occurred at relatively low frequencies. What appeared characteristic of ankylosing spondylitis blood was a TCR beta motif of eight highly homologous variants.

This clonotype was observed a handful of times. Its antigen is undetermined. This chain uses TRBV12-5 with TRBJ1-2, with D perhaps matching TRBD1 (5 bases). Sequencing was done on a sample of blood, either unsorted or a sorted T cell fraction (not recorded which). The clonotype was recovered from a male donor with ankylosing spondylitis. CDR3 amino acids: CASGGGVGDGYTF. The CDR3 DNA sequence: TGTGCTAGTGGGGGAGGGGTTGGGGATGGCTACACCTTC.